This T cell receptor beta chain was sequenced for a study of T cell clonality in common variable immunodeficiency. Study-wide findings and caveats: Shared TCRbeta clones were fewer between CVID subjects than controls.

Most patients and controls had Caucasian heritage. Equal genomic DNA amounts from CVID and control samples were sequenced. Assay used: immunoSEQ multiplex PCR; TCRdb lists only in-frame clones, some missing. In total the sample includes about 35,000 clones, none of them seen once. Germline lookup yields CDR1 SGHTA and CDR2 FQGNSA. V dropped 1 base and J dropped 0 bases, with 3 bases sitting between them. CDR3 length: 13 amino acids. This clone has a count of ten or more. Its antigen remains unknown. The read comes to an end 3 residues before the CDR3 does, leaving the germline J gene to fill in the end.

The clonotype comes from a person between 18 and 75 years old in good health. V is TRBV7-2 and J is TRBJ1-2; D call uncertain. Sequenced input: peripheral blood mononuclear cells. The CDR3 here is CASSLGANYGYTF. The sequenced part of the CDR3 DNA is TGTGCCAGCAGCTTAGGCGCTAACTATGGC.